A selection of T cell receptor beta chains follows, all from one sample in a study of spatial heterogeneity in lung cancer. TCRdb used MiXCR to reprocess the 5' RACE reads, holding one entry per CDR3 protein. The data hold about 48,000 distinct CDR3 sequences, with over 4.5% observed a single time. This specimen consisted of PBMCs, obtained at surgery. Every receptor here comes from a male donor with early-stage non-small cell lung cancer. Each CDR3 is given with its conserved first and last residue. Each record gives: V gene, clone size, J gene, D gene, CDR3 DNA, CDR3 protein. A D gene is named only where the DNA matches it firmly. A clone size is listed for some rows: how often the clone was seen (once, few, many), or a class if it is expanded.

TRBV10-3	many	TRBJ2-5	TRBD1	TGTGCCATCAGTGTCAAGGGGGCTGAGACCCAGTACTTC	CAISVKGAETQYF
TRBV6-2/TRBV6-3	many	TRBJ1-1	TRBD1	TGTGCCAGCAGTTGGGTTGGACAGGGCCAAAACACTGAAGCTTTCTTT	CASSWVGQGQNTEAFF
TRBV20-1	many	TRBJ1-6	.	TGCAGTGCTAGAGTAGGGAACACCCTCCACTTT	CSARVGNTLHF
TRBV4-3	many	TRBJ1-6	.	TGCGCCAGCAGCCAAGATGGCTATAATTCACCCCTCCACTTT	CASSQDGYNSPLHF
TRBV11-2	many	TRBJ1-2	.	TGTGCCAGCAGCTTAGAAGAGACATATGGCTACACCTTC	CASSLEETYGYTF
TRBV12-3/TRBV12-4	few	TRBJ2-3	.	TGTGCCAGCAGTCCCCAAGCGGGTACGCAGTATTTT	CASSPQAGTQYF
TRBV10-3	many	TRBJ2-1	.	TGTGCCATCAGTGAGTCGCGGCAGAGCTCCTACAATGAGCAGTTCTTC	CAISESRQSSYNEQFF
TRBV28	many	TRBJ2-2	.	TGTGCCAGCTATTTGAAGGGGAAGGACACCGGGGAGCTGTTTTTT	CASYLKGKDTGELFF
TRBV18	many	TRBJ1-2	.	TGTGCCAGCTCACCCGCAGGGGATAACTATGGCTACACCTTC	CASSPAGDNYGYTF
TRBV5-1	many	TRBJ2-7	TRBD1	TGCGCCAGCAGCCCGGGACAGGGGGCCTACGAGCAGTACTTC	CASSPGQGAYEQYF
TRBV20-1	many	TRBJ2-3	TRBD2	TGCAGTCGAATAGCGGGAGGCACAGATACGCAGTATTTT	CSRIAGGTDTQYF
TRBV15	.	TRBJ2-7	.	TGTGCCACCAGCAGAGGGGGGACGAATAACGTGGACGAGCAGTACTTC	CATSRGGTNNVDEQYF
TRBV4-1	many	TRBJ2-4	.	TGCGCCAGCAGCCAAGATAGGGGCCTAGCGCCGGGGAACATTCAGTACTTC	CASSQDRGLAPGNIQYF
TRBV27	few	TRBJ2-2	.	TGTGCCAGCAGTCCCGTGGGGACGGTTAACACCGGGGAGCTGTTTTTT	CASSPVGTVNTGELFF
TRBV5-4	many	TRBJ2-2	.	TGTGCCAGCAGCCCCCGTTGGGGAAGAACCGGGGAGCTGTTTTTT	CASSPRWGRTGELFF
TRBV29-1	.	TRBJ2-3	TRBD2	TGCAGCACAAGCGGCGGGAGAGGCACAGATACGCAGTATTTT	CSTSGGRGTDTQYF
TRBV20-1	many	TRBJ2-7	TRBD1	TGCAGTGCTAGAGGTAGACAGGGGCGGAGCTCCTACGAGCAGTACTTC	CSARGRQGRSSYEQYF
TRBV20-1	many	TRBJ2-1	TRBD1	TGCAGTGCCGCCTACCGGGACAGGGGCCTTCTTAATGAGCAGTTCTTC	CSAAYRDRGLLNEQFF
TRBV14	.	TRBJ2-5	TRBD2	TGTGCCAGCAGCCAGACTAGCGGGAGCTTCTGGGAAGAGACCCAGTACTTC	CASSQTSGSFWEETQYF
TRBV19	many	TRBJ2-7	.	TGTGCCAGTAGTATATCACCGACAGGAACCTACGAGCAGTACTTC	CASSISPTGTYEQYF
TRBV29-1	many	TRBJ2-2	.	TGCAGCGTTGAAGGGTCCCACGGGGAGCTGTTTTTT	CSVEGSHGELFF
TRBV30	many	TRBJ2-7	TRBD1	TGTGCCTGGAGTGCCCTTGCCCCCGGGACAGTCTACGAGCAGTACTTC	CAWSALAPGTVYEQYF
TRBV2	many	TRBJ2-5	.	TGTGCCGGCTCGAGGGGCCTCCAAGAGACCCAGTACTTC	CAGSRGLQETQYF
TRBV7-6	many	TRBJ2-6	.	TGTGCCAGCAGCTTAGATGTCATCAGGGGTAGCTCTGGGGCCAACGTCCTGACTTTC	CASSLDVIRGSSGANVLTF
TRBV7-6	many	TRBJ2-7	TRBD1	TGTGCCAGCAGCTTAGACCAGGGGGCGAGCTACGAGCAGTACTTC	CASSLDQGASYEQYF
TRBV20-1	many	TRBJ1-2	TRBD1	TGCAGTGCTAGGGGGGGACAGCCCTACACCTTC	CSARGGQPYTF
TRBV20-1	few	TRBJ2-1	.	TGCAGTGCTAGAGAGCTTACGGAGCAGTTCTTC	CSARELTEQFF